This T cell receptor (beta chain) stems from a study of T cell repertoires in cytomegalovirus infection (dated by TCRdb to between 2017 and 2020). About the investigation overall: Alongside well-studied HLA-B-restricted epitopes, the peptide stimulations were aimed at recently identified HLA-C-restricted CMV epitopes, whose presentation resists viral immunomodulation. Donor HLA type was relevant to the analysis, as public TCR beta signatures indicated carriage of CMV infection together with the matching HLA type.

From the cysteine through the phenylalanine, the CDR3 covers 15 amino acids. The sequence is cut down to CDR3 DNA, 45 bases in frame from base 1. Between the V and J ends, shortened by 3 bases and 0 bases respectively, the junction contains 10 bases. Paper-wide results and their limitations: In both this cohort and an independent cohort of approximately 350 donors, the cumulative frequency of public TCR beta family members distinguished carriers of CMV infection plus the relevant HLA type. The ex vivo response was dominated by HLA-C-restricted CMV-specific TCR beta clonotypes, and the single most frequent clonotype in two of eight donors was supplied by these HLA-C-restricted clonotypes.

There are a few counts of this clonotype. No antigen is known for it. No qualities accompany the bases; no much larger clone lies one base away. Sequenced on an Illumina HiSeq 1500. Using fastp at Q25 and MiXCR, TCRdb reprocessed the public reads and kept productive beta chains. Each record represents a unique CDR3 protein, reported with the most common genes and DNA among its rows. Across this sample there are 80,000 to 90,000 distinct CDR3 sequences, with about 45% seen only once. The ten biggest clones cover approximately 93% of the sample. The treatment or condition tag for this specimen amounts to: in vitro stimulation with specific CMV peptide epitopes to enrich CMV-specific T cells.

The source of this sequence is a human donor in good health (CMV status not recorded). Some clones in this sample may be carry-over from other donors' samples. The rearranged chain carries TRBV12-3 or TRBV12-4 and TRBJ2-3, with TRBD2 as a weak D call on 6 bases. The sequencing here drew on CD8+ T cells from cultured PBMCs, taken from culture after CMV antigen stimulation. CDR3 protein: CASSLSGPSTDTQYF. The DNA is TGTGCCAGCAGTTTGAGCGGGCCGAGCACAGATACGCAGTATTTT.